This T cell receptor beta chain was identified in a study of CD8 T cells in ankylosing spondylitis. The study's findings and limits: Reported data indicate significant enrichment of disease-linked clones within matched ankylosing spondylitis synovial fluid. One TCR beta motif, made up of 7 or 8 highly homologous variants, appeared characteristic of ankylosing spondylitis blood.

Generation of TCR beta libraries employed quantitative 5'-RACE incorporating molecular barcodes. TCRdb re-called the 5' RACE reads with MiXCR, one entry per CDR3 protein. The data show around 300,000 distinct CDR3 sequences, with over 12% seen just once and 1.1% held by the top ten. Trimming left V 4 bases short and J 1 base short, with 13 bases between. CDR3 length: 14 amino acids. The germline V gene encodes CDR1 SQVTM and CDR2 ANQGSEA. As for this clonotype: The antigen remains unidentified.

The V and J genes are TRBV29-1 and TRBJ1-1; no firm D call. The clonotype was recovered from a male donor with ankylosing spondylitis or in good health (not recorded which). Material: blood, either unsorted or a sorted T cell fraction (not recorded which). The CDR3 DNA is TGCAGCGTTGCCACTCTCGTCGAGAACACTGAAGCTTTCTTT. Translated: CSVATLVENTEAFF. Full variable domain (outside the CDR3, taken from reference TRBV29-1 and TRBJ1-1): SAVISQKPSRDICQRGTSLTIQCQVDSQVTMMFWYRQQPGQSLTLIATANQGSEATYESGFVIDKFPISRPNLTFSTLTVSNMSPEDSSIYLCSVATLVENTEAFFGQGTRLTVV.